What follows describes a single T cell receptor (beta chain). Allocation to cohorts depended on clinical history reported by the participants. Authors' processing steps: Amplification from reference gene primers served as the basis for estimated nucleated cell counts. The method was immunoSEQ multiplex PCR; TCRdb's version includes in-frame clones alone and lacks a portion of them. Clone size and V and J calls were adopted from that table, with D and trimming inferred from the DNA. The repertoire holds about 200,000 clones, with less than 85% as singletons. The data were taken from a study of blood T cell repertoires in COVID-19. The wider study: COVID-19 samples collected from the United States, Italy and Spain covered acute and convalescent phases.

The sequence came from a woman aged 55-70 years with acute COVID-19. Specimen: PBMCs or T cells enriched from blood (not recorded which).

CDR3 in amino acids: CATSPRGRGTGNTIYF. In DNA form, the CDR3 reads TGTGCCACCAGCCCACGGGGACGGGGGACTGGAAACACCATATATTTT. The J gene is TRBJ1-3, the V gene TRBV15, with D tentatively TRBD1 (5 bases). Germline CDR1 and CDR2: LNHNV and YYDKDF (reference sequence). The CDR3 has 16 residues. Trimming left V 5 bases short and J 2 bases short, with 16 bases between. The entire variable domain, with the rest obtained from reference TRBV15 and TRBJ1-3, is as follows: DAMVIQNPRYQVTQFGKPVTLSCSQTLNHNVMYWYQQKSSQAPKLLFHYYDKDFNNEADTPDNFQSRRPNTSFCFLDIRSPGLGDTAMYLCATSPRGRGTGNTIYFGEGSWLTVV.